This T cell receptor beta chain was sequenced during a study of metastatic and nonmetastatic thyroid tumors. Study at large: Thyroid patients, malignant and benign, had repertoires compared across blood and tumor or nodule tissue. The study, taken as a whole, reports: Relative to benign nodules, malignant thyroid tumors were reportedly characterized by significantly elevated TCR beta diversity in blood and tumor.

Per the study methods: Using the CDR3 differences seen across clinicopathological groups, the authors built a distant-metastasis classifier for papillary thyroid cancer, which was meant to discriminate distant-metastatic patients. Using MiXCR, TCRdb re-called clones from the PCR reads. The V and J calls and clone size are TCRdb's, not the authors'. The sample consists of around 27,000 clones, around 14% of them appearing once. No treatment had been given to any patient before thyroid surgery. This clone was found many times. Its antigen is currently unknown. Trimming at V came to 7 bases and at J to 3 bases, leaving 9 bases not matched to a gene. The CDR3 is made up of 14 amino acids. CDR1 is SEHNR, CDR2 FQNEAQ, per germline (reference sequence).

The TCR sequence derives from a female donor with papillary thyroid cancer or a benign thyroid nodule (not recorded which). Some clones in this sample may be carry-over from other donors' samples. V usage is TRBV7-9 and J usage is TRBJ2-7; 7 bases agree with TRBD1. The sequenced sample was blood. The CDR3 spells CASTSLTGFYEQYF. The CDR3 region has the DNA TGTGCCAGCACCTCATTGACAGGGTTCTACGAGCAGTACTTC.